This T cell receptor (beta chain) was identified during a study of cytomegalovirus exposure and HLA in healthy donors. Study findings and constraints: Three chains tied to CMV proved CMV antigen-specific in vitro. Later analysis associated a missense DCLRE1C variant with TCR beta V- and J-gene trimming. The later analysis indicated that the majority of CMV-associated TCR beta chains appeared HLA-restricted.

PCR used 60 Vbeta primers and 13 Jbeta primers. The repertoire was sequenced with immunoSEQ multiplex PCR; TCRdb's copy has only in-frame clones and lacks some. There are about 180,000 clones in the sample; around four fifths occur only once, and more than 3% lies in the top ten. Germline V gene data show CDR1 as GTSNPN and CDR2 as SVGIG (reference sequence). V shed 0 bases and J shed 4 bases, with 5 bases lying between them. The CDR3 runs 12 residues. As regards this clone: The target antigen is unknown.

Source material: PBMCs. The V gene is TRBV30, the J gene TRBJ2-3; D ambiguous. This clonotype was sampled from a woman aged 55-75 years in good health and CMV-seropositive. For the CDR3, the DNA is TGTGCCTGGAGTGTACATGCAGATACGCAGTATTTT. Its translation: CAWSVHADTQYF.